A selection of T cell receptor beta chains follows, all from one sample in a study of blood T cell repertoires in COVID-19. Sequenced by immunoSEQ multiplex PCR; TCRdb stores in-frame clones only, minus some. The sample contains fewer than 700,000 clones, 70% to 90% of which appear only once. The sample consisted of peripheral blood. The receptors were sampled from a woman aged 45 to 65 with COVID-19, enrolled during active disease. Both conserved end residues are part of each CDR3. Each record gives: CDR3 protein, CDR3 DNA, J gene, D gene, clone size, V gene. The D gene is left open where the match is weak. Not every row has a clone size; where given, it reads once, few, many or a size class.

CDR3: CASSLGGADNEQFF
DNA: TGTGCCAGCAGCCTTGGAGGGGCGGACAATGAGCAGTTCTTC
J: TRBJ2-1
D: .
size: .
V: TRBV6-5

CDR3: CASSLDSWSGQPQHF
DNA: TGTGCCAGTAGTCTAGATTCTTGGAGTGGTCAGCCCCAGCATTTT
J: TRBJ1-5
D: .
size: once
V: TRBV19

CDR3: CASSWGLMGQFF
DNA: TGTGCCAGCAGCTGGGGCCTGATGGGGCAGTTCTTC
J: TRBJ2-1
D: .
size: .
V: TRBV5-6

CDR3: CASSGPAQEQYF
DNA: TGTGCCAGCAGTGGGCCTGCCCAAGAGCAGTACTTC
J: TRBJ2-7
D: .
size: .
V: TRBV25-1

CDR3: CAQGRGLGTEAFF
DNA: TGTGCCCAAGGAAGGGGCCTGGGCACTGAAGCTTTCTTT
J: TRBJ1-1
D: .
size: .
V: TRBV6-5

CDR3: CASSQEPRGTHGYTF
DNA: TGCGCCAGCAGCCAAGAGCCCAGGGGCACGCATGGCTACACCTTC
J: TRBJ1-2
D: .
size: .
V: TRBV4-1

CDR3: CASSPGTVEAFF
DNA: TGTGCCAGCAGCCCCGGGACAGTTGAAGCTTTCTTT
J: TRBJ1-1
D: TRBD1
size: .
V: TRBV5-6

CDR3: CASRAGSGEAFF
DNA: TGTGCCAGCAGGGCAGGCTCAGGGGAAGCTTTCTTT
J: TRBJ1-1
D: .
size: .
V: TRBV12-3/TRBV12-4

CDR3: CASSAPFGLAGGIVTDTQYF
DNA: TGTGCCAGCAGTGCGCCCTTCGGACTAGCGGGGGGAATCGTCACAGATACGCAGTATTTT
J: TRBJ2-3
D: TRBD2
size: .
V: TRBV6-1

CDR3: CASSTGNTEAFF
DNA: TGTGCCAGCAGTACCGGGAACACTGAAGCTTTCTTT
J: TRBJ1-1
D: .
size: .
V: TRBV6-5

CDR3: CASSYATGTGIYEQYF
DNA: TGTGCCAGCAGTTACGCAACCGGGACAGGGATATACGAGCAGTACTTC
J: TRBJ2-7
D: TRBD1
size: .
V: TRBV6-2/TRBV6-3

CDR3: CASLPQVQNYGYTF
DNA: TGTGCCAGCCTACCACAGGTTCAGAACTATGGCTACACCTTC
J: TRBJ1-2
D: .
size: .
V: TRBV6-5

CDR3: CASSLSPSYNEQFF
DNA: TGTGCCAGCAGTTTATCGCCGAGCTACAATGAGCAGTTCTTC
J: TRBJ2-1
D: .
size: .
V: TRBV27

CDR3: CASSLTGDWPQHF
DNA: TGTGCCAGCAGTCTCACAGGGGATTGGCCCCAGCATTTT
J: TRBJ1-5
D: TRBD1
size: .
V: TRBV12-3/TRBV12-4

CDR3: CAIREQGGQPQHF
DNA: TGTGCCATCAGGGAACAGGGCGGTCAGCCCCAGCATTTT
J: TRBJ1-5
D: .
size: .
V: TRBV10-3

CDR3: CASSLLPLNNEQYF
DNA: TGCGCCAGCAGCTTGCTCCCTTTAAACAACGAGCAGTACTTC
J: TRBJ2-7
D: .
size: .
V: TRBV5-1

CDR3: CASSEVGASGGGDTQYF
DNA: TGTGCCAGCAGTGAAGTAGGGGCTAGCGGGGGGGGAGATACGCAGTATTTT
J: TRBJ2-3
D: TRBD2
size: .
V: TRBV6-1

CDR3: CASTREGGQNNSPLHF
DNA: TGTGCCAGCACCCGGGAGGGGGGGCAGAATAATTCACCCCTCCACTTT
J: TRBJ1-6
D: .
size: .
V: TRBV7-2

CDR3: CASKRGQGANGYTF
DNA: TGTGCCAGTAAGAGGGGACAGGGGGCGAATGGCTACACCTTC
J: TRBJ1-2
D: TRBD1
size: .
V: TRBV19

CDR3: CASRGGRGAGGYTF
DNA: TGTGCCAGCAGAGGGGGCAGGGGCGCGGGGGGCTACACCTTC
J: TRBJ1-2
D: TRBD1
size: .
V: TRBV27

CDR3: CASSVGQIDTEAFF
DNA: TGTGCCAGCAGCGTAGGACAAATCGACACTGAAGCTTTCTTT
J: TRBJ1-1
D: .
size: .
V: TRBV9

CDR3: CASSEARQGDGYTF
DNA: TGTGCCAGCAGTGAAGCGCGGCAGGGTGACGGCTACACCTTC
J: TRBJ1-2
D: .
size: .
V: TRBV2

CDR3: CASSPPGGQGATEAFF
DNA: TGTGCCAGCAGCCCCCCAGGAGGGCAGGGGGCCACTGAAGCTTTCTTT
J: TRBJ1-1
D: TRBD1
size: few
V: TRBV7-2

CDR3: CASSLATSSYNEQFF
DNA: TGTGCCAGCAGCTTAGCTACTAGCTCCTACAATGAGCAGTTCTTC
J: TRBJ2-1
D: .
size: .
V: TRBV7-9

CDR3: CASSLSDEQYF
DNA: TGTGCCAGCAGCTTATCTGACGAGCAGTACTTC
J: TRBJ2-7
D: .
size: once
V: TRBV11-2

CDR3: CASILNTEAFF
DNA: TGTGCCAGCATCTTGAACACTGAAGCTTTCTTT
J: TRBJ1-1
D: .
size: .
V: TRBV28

CDR3: CASSPRVGQRGVGPQHF
DNA: TGTGCCAGCAGCCCCCGCGTTGGGCAGCGGGGAGTCGGACCCCAGCATTTT
J: TRBJ1-5
D: .
size: .
V: TRBV4-2

CDR3: CASSSGLAADTQYF
DNA: TGTGCCAGCAGCTCAGGACTAGCGGCAGATACGCAGTATTTT
J: TRBJ2-3
D: TRBD2
size: .
V: TRBV11-3

CDR3: CASSIPLGRGPEVLTF
DNA: TGTGCCAGTAGTATCCCCCTCGGCAGGGGCCCAGAGGTCCTGACTTTC
J: TRBJ2-6
D: .
size: .
V: TRBV19

CDR3: CATNPGRWTEAFF
DNA: TGTGCCACAAACCCCGGGAGGTGGACAGAAGCTTTCTTT
J: TRBJ1-1
D: .
size: once
V: TRBV28

CDR3: CASSSEGGGQPQHF
DNA: TGTGCCAGTAGTTCCGAGGGGGGGGGACAGCCCCAGCATTTT
J: TRBJ1-5
D: .
size: few
V: TRBV19

CDR3: CASSWTGQRYSNQPQHF
DNA: TGTGCCAGTAGTTGGACAGGGCAGAGGTATAGCAATCAGCCCCAGCATTTT
J: TRBJ1-5
D: TRBD1
size: .
V: TRBV19

CDR3: CASSLAAGRHSYNSPLHF
DNA: TGCGCCAGCAGCTTGGCAGCAGGAAGACACTCCTATAATTCACCCCTCCACTTT
J: TRBJ1-6
D: .
size: .
V: TRBV5-1

CDR3: CASSLGPTGNQPQHF
DNA: TGTGCCAGCAGTTTAGGGCCGACAGGTAATCAGCCCCAGCATTTT
J: TRBJ1-5
D: .
size: .
V: TRBV27

CDR3: CASRAIRDRVFNQPQHF
DNA: TGTGCCAGCAGGGCAATCCGGGACAGGGTCTTTAATCAGCCCCAGCATTTT
J: TRBJ1-5
D: TRBD1
size: .
V: TRBV2

CDR3: CASTNSGDGYTF
DNA: TGTGCCAGCACAAACTCAGGGGATGGCTACACCTTC
J: TRBJ1-2
D: .
size: once
V: TRBV2

CDR3: CAISSSPLGTDNEKLFF
DNA: TGTGCCATCAGTTCCTCCCCACTGGGGACAGATAATGAAAAACTGTTTTTT
J: TRBJ1-4
D: TRBD1
size: .
V: TRBV10-3